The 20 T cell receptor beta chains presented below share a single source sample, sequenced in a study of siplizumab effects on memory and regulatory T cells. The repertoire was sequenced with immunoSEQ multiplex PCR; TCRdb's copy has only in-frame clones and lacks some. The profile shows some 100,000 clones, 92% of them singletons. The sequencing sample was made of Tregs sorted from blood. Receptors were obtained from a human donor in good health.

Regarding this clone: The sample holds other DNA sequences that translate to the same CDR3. CDR3 coding DNA: TGTGCCAGCAGTCCGATGGATAGGTACTCCTACGAGCAGTACTTC. This codes for CASSPMDRYSYEQYF. V and J are TRBV28 and TRBJ2-7; D is unclear. Trimming left V 5 bases short and J 0 bases short, with 14 bases between. This CDR3 is 15 amino acids long. Germline assignment: CDR1 MDHEN and CDR2 SYDVKM.

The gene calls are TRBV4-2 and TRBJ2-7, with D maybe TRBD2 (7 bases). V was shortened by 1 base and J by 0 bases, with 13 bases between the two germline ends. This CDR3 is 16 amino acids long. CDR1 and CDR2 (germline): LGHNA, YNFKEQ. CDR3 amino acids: CASSQGGGGSSYEQYF. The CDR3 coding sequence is TGTGCCAGCAGCCAAGGAGGGGGAGGGAGCTCCTACGAGCAGTACTTC.

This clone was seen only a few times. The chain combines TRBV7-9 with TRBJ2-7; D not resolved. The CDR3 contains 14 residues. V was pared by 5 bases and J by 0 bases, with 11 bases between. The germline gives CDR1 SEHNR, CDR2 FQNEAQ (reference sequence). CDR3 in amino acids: CASSLSWGSYEQYF. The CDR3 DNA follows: TGTGCCAGCAGCCTTTCCTGGGGCTCCTACGAGCAGTACTTC.

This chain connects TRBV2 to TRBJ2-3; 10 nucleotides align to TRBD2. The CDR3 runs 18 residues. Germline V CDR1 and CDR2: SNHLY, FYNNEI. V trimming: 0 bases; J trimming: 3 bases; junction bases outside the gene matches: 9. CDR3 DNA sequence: TGTGCCAGCAGTGAAGCGGGCAGCGGGAGGGCCATAACAGATACGCAGTATTTT. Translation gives CASSEAGSGRAITDTQYF.

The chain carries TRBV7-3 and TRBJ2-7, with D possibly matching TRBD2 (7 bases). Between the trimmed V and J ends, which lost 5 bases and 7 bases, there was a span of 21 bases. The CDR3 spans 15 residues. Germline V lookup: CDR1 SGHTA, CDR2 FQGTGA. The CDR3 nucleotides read TGTGCCAGCAGCCCACGAGGGGGGGCGCCGATGGAGCAGTACTTC. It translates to CASSPRGGAPMEQYF. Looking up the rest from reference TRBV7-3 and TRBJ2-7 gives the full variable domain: GAGVSQTPSNKVTEKGKYVELRCDPISGHTALYWYRQSLGQGPEFLIYFQGTGAADDSGLPNDRFFAVRPEGSVSTLKIQRTERGDSAVYLCASSPRGGAPMEQYFGPGTRLTVT.

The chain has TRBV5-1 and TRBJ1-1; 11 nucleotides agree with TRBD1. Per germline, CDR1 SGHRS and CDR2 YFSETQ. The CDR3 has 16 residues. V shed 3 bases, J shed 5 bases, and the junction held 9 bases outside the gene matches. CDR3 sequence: CASSSSPGQGVTEAFF. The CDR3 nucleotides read TGCGCCAGCAGCTCTAGCCCGGGACAGGGGGTAACTGAAGCTTTCTTT.

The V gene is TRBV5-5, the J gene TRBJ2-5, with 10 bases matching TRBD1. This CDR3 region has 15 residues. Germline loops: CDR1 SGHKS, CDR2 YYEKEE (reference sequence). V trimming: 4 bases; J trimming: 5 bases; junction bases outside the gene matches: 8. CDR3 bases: TGTGCCAGCAGCCCCGGACAGGGGGTATGGGAGACCCAGTACTTC. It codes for CASSPGQGVWETQYF.

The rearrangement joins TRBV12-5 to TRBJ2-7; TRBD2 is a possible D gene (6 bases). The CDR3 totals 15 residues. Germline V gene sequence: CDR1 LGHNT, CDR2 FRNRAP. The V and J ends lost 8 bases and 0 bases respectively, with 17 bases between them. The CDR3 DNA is TGTGCTAGTCGAAAGTCAATAGCGGACTCCTACGAGCAGTACTTC. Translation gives CASRKSIADSYEQYF. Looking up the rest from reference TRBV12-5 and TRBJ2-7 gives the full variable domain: DARVTQTPRHKVTEMGQEVTMRCQPILGHNTVFWYRQTMMQGLELLAYFRNRAPLDDSGMPKDRFSAEMPDATLATLKIQPSEPRDSAVYFCASRKSIADSYEQYFGPGTRLTVT.

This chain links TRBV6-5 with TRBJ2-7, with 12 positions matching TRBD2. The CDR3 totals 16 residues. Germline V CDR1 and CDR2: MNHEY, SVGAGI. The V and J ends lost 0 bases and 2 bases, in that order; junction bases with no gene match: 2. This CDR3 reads CASSYSASGRAYEQYF. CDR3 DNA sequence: TGTGCCAGCAGTTACTCGGCTAGCGGGAGGGCCTACGAGCAGTACTTC.

CDR3 loop: CASNGTSGSCDIQYF. The CDR3 nucleotides are TGTGCCAGTAACGGGACTAGCGGGAGCTGTGACATTCAGTACTTC. The chain couples TRBV19 to TRBJ2-4; 14 bases fit TRBD2. Trimming at V came to 7 bases and at J to 8 bases, leaving 7 bases not matched to a gene. The germline V gene has CDR1 LNHDA and CDR2 SQIVND (reference sequence). The CDR3 runs to 15 residues.

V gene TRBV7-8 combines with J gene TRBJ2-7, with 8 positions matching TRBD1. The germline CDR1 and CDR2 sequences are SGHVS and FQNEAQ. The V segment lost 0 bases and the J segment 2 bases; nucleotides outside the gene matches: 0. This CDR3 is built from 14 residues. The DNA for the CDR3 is TGTGCCAGCAGCTTAGCGACAGGGGCCTACGAGCAGTACTTC. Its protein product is CASSLATGAYEQYF. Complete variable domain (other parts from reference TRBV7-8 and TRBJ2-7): GAGVSQSPRYKVAKRGQDVALRCDPISGHVSLFWYQQALGQGPEFLTYFQNEAQLDKSGLPSDRFFAERPEGSVSTLKIQRTQQEDSAVYLCASSLATGAYEQYFGPGTRLTVT.

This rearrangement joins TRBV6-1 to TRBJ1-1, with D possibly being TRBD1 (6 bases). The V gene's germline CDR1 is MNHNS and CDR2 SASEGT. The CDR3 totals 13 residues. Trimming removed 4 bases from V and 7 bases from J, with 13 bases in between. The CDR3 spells CASSVPGGLEAFF. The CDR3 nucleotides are TGTGCCAGCAGTGTCCCCGGGGGCCTTGAAGCTTTCTTT.

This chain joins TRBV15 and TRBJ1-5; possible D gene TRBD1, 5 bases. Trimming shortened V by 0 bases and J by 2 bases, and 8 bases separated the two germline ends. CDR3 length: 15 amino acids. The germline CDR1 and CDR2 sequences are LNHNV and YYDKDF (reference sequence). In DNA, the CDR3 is TGTGCCACCAGCAGAGACCCACAGGGCAATCAGCCCCAGCATTTT. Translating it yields CATSRDPQGNQPQHF. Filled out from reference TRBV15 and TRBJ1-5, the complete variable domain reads DAMVIQNPRYQVTQFGKPVTLSCSQTLNHNVMYWYQQKSSQAPKLLFHYYDKDFNNEADTPDNFQSRRPNTSFCFLDIRSPGLGDTAMYLCATSRDPQGNQPQHFGDGTRLSIL.

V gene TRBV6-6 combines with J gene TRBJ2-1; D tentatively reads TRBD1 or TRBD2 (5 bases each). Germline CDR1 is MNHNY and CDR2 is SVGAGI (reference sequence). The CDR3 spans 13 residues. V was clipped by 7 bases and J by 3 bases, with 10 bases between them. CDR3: CASTGGNYNEQFF. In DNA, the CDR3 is TGTGCCAGCACTGGGGGTAACTACAATGAGCAGTTCTTC.

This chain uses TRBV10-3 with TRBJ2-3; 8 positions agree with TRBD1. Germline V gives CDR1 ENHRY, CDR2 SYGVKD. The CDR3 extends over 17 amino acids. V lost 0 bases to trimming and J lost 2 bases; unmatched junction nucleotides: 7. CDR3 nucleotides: TGTGCCATCAGTGAGTCAGTGCGGACAGGGCACACAGATACGCAGTATTTT. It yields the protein CAISESVRTGHTDTQYF.

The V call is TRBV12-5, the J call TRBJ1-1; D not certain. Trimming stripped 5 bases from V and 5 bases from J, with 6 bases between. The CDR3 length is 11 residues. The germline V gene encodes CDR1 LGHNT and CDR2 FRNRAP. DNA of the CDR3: TGTGCTAGTGGTCCGGGAACTGAAGCTTTCTTT. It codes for CASGPGTEAFF.

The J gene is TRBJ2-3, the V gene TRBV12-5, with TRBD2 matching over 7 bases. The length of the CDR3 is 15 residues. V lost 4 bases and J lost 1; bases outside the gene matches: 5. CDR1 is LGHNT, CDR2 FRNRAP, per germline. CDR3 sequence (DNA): TGTGCTAGTGGTTCACTTAGCGGGCGCACAGATACGCAGTATTTT. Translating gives CASGSLSGRTDTQYF.

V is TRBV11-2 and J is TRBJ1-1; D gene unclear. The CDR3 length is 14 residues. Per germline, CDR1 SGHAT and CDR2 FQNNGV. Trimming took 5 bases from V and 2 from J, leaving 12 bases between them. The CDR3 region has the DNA TGTGCCAGCAGCCCTTTCACGGCAAACACTGAAGCTTTCTTT. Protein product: CASSPFTANTEAFF.

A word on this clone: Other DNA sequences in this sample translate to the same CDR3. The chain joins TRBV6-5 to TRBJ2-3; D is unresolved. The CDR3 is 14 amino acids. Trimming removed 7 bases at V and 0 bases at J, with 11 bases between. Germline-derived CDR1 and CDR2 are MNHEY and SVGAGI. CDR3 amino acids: CASTSRVSTDTQYF. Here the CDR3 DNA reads TGTGCCAGCACTAGTCGAGTTAGCACAGATACGCAGTATTTT.

CDR3 in amino acids: CASSRQTFSGNTIYF. Written as DNA, the CDR3 is TGTGCCAGCAGCCGACAGACGTTCTCCGGAAACACCATATATTTT. The rearrangement joins TRBV28 to TRBJ1-3; D is perhaps TRBD1 (5 bases). Trimming shortened V by 6 bases and J by 4 bases, and 16 bases separated the two germline ends. The CDR3 totals 15 residues. Per germline, CDR1 MDHEN and CDR2 SYDVKM.